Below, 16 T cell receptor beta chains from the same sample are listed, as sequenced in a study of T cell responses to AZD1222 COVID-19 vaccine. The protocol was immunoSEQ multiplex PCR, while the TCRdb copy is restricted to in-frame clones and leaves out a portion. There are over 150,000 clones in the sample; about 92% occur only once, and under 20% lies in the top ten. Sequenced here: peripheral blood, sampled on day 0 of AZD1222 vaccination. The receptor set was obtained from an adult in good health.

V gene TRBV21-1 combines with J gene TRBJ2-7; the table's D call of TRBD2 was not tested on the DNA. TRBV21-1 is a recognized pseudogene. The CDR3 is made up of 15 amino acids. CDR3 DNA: TGTGCCAGCAACCCCCTAGCGGGAGGAGCCTACGAGCAGTACTTC. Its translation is CASNPLAGGAYEQYF.

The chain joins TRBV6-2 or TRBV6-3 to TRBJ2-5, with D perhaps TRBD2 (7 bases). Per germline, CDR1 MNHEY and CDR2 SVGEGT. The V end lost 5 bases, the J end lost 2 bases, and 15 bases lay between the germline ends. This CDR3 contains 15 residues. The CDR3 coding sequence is TGTGCCAGCAGTAAAACACAGGGAGGGCAAGAGACCCAGTACTTC. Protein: CASSKTQGGQETQYF.

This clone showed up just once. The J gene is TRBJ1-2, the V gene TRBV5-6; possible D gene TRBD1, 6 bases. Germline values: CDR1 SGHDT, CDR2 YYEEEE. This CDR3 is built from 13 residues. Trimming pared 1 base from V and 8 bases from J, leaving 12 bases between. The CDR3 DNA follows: TGTGCCAGCAGCTTGAGCTCCGGGACAGGCTACACCTTC. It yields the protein CASSLSSGTGYTF.

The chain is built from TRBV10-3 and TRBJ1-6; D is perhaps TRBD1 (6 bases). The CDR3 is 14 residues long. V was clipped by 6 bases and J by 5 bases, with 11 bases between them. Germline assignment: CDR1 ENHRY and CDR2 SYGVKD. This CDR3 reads CAIRRDKNNSPLHF. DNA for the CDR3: TGTGCCATCAGAAGGGACAAGAATAATTCACCCCTCCACTTT.

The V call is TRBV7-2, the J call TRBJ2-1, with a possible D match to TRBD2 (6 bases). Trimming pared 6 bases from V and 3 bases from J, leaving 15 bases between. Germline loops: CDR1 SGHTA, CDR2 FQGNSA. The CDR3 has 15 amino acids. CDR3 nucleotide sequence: TGTGCCAGCAGGGAACCGGGACTCCTCTACAATGAGCAGTTCTTC. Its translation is CASREPGLLYNEQFF. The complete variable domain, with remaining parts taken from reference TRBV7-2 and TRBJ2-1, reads GAGVSQSPSNKVTEKGKDVELRCDPISGHTALYWYRQSLGQGLEFLIYFQGNSAPDKSGLPSDRFSAERTGGSVSTLTIQRTQQEDSAVYLCASREPGLLYNEQFFGPGTRLTVL.

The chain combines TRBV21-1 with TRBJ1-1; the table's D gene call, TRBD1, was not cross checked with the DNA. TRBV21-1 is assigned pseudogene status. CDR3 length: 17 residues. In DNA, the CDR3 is TGTGCCAGCAGGAGAAATACAGGGGGCCGGTTTAGGACTGAAGCTTTCTTT. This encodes CASRRNTGGRFRTEAFF.

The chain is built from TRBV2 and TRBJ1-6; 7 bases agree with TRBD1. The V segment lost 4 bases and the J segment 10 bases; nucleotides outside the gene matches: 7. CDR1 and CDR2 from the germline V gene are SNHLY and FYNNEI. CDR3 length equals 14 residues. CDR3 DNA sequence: TGTGCCAGCAGTGTTCAGGGGGTGGGATCACCCCTCCACTTT. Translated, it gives CASSVQGVGSPLHF.

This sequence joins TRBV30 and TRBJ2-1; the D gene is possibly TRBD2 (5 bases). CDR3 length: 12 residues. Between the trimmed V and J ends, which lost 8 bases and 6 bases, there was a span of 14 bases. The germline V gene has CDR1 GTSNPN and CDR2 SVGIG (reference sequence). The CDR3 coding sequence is TGTGCCGGCGGGTTTGAGTCCAATGAGCAGTTCTTC. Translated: CAGGFESNEQFF. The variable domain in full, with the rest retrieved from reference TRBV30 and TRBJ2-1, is SQTIHQWPATLVQPVGSPLSLECTVEGTSNPNLYWYRQAAGRGLQLLFYSVGIGQISSEVPQNLSASRPQDRQFILSSKKLLLSDSGFYLCAGGFESNEQFFGPGTRLTVL.

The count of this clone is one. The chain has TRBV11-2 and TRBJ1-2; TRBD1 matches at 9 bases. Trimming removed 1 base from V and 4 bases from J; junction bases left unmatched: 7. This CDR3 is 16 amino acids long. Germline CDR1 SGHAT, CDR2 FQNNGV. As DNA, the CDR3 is TGTGCCAGCAGCTTAGTTGGGACAGGGAGAGCCTATGGCTACACCTTC. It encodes CASSLVGTGRAYGYTF.

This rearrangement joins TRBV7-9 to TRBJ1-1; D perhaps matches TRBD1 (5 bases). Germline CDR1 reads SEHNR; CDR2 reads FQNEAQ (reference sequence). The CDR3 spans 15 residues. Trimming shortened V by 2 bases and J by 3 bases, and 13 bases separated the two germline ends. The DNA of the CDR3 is TGTGCCAGCAGCTTAAAAGGGGTCGGGGACACTGAAGCTTTCTTT. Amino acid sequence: CASSLKGVGDTEAFF.

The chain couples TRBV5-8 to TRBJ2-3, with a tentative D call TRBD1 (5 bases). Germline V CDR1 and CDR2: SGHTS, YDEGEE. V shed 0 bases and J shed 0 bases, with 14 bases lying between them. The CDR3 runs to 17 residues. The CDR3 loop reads CASSLGTGHSSTDTQYF. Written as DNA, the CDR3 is TGTGCCAGCAGCTTGGGGACCGGACATTCTAGCACAGATACGCAGTATTTT.

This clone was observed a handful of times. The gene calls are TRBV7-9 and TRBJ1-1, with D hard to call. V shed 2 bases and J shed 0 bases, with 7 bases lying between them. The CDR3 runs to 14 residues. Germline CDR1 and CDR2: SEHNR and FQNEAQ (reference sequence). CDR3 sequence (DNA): TGTGCCAGCAGCTTAAGGGCGGTGAACACTGAAGCTTTCTTT. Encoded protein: CASSLRAVNTEAFF.

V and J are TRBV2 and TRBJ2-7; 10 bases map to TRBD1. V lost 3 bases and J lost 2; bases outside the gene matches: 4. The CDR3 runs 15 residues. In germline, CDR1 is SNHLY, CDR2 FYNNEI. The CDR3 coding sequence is TGTGCCAGCAGTGAGGATGGGACAGGGGCCTACGAGCAGTACTTC. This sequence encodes CASSEDGTGAYEQYF.

In DNA, the CDR3 is TGCAGCGTGACCTCAGGGATTACCTATGGCTACACCTTC. The encoded protein is CSVTSGITYGYTF. The chain uses TRBV29-1 and TRBJ1-2; D might be TRBD1 (5 bases). Germline V CDR1 and CDR2: SQVTM, ANQGSEA. Trimming removed 6 bases at V and 4 bases at J, with 15 bases between. The CDR3 sequence is 13 residues long.

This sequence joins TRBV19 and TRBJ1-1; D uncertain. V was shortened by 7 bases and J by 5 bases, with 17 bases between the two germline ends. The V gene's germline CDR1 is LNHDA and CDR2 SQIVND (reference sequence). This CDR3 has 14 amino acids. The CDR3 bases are TGTGCCAGTACCGAGGGCGATTTCGGGACTGAAGCTTTCTTT. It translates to CASTEGDFGTEAFF.

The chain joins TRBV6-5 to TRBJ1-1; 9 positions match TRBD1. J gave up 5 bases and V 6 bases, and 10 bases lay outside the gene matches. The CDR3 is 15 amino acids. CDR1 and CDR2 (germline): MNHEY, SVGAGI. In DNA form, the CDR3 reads TGTGCCAGCAGAATACAGGGGGCAGTAAGTACTGAAGCTTTCTTT. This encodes CASRIQGAVSTEAFF.